This T cell receptor beta chain is from a study of cytomegalovirus exposure and HLA in healthy donors. Broader study findings: In a later analysis, several top co-occurrence clusters appeared linked to parvovirus B19, influenza, CMV and Epstein-Barr virus.

Concerning this clone: Its specificity is not known.

Germline CDR1 and CDR2: LNHDA and SQIVND (reference sequence). V lost 5 bases to trimming and J lost 5 bases; unmatched junction nucleotides: 9. The CDR3 covers 16 residues. PCR used 60 Vbeta primers and 13 Jbeta primers. Sequencing was performed with immunoSEQ multiplex PCR; in TCRdb, only in-frame clones are kept and a portion is missing. This table holds 100,000 to 150,000 clones, around 67% found once. This clonotype originated in a man aged 55-75 years in good health and CMV-seropositive. The chain uses TRBV19 and TRBJ1-1; 12 bases fit TRBD1. What was sequenced was PBMCs. The CDR3: CASSPGTGGAGTEAFF. The CDR3 bases are TGTGCCAGTAGTCCCGGGACAGGGGGCGCAGGAACTGAAGCTTTCTTT. The variable domain in full, completed from reference TRBV19 and TRBJ1-1, reads DGGITQSPKYLFRKEGQNVTLSCEQNLNHDAMYWYRQDPGQGLRLIYYSQIVNDFQKGDIAEGYSVSREKKESFPLTVTSAQKNPTAFYLCASSPGTGGAGTEAFFGQGTRLTVV.